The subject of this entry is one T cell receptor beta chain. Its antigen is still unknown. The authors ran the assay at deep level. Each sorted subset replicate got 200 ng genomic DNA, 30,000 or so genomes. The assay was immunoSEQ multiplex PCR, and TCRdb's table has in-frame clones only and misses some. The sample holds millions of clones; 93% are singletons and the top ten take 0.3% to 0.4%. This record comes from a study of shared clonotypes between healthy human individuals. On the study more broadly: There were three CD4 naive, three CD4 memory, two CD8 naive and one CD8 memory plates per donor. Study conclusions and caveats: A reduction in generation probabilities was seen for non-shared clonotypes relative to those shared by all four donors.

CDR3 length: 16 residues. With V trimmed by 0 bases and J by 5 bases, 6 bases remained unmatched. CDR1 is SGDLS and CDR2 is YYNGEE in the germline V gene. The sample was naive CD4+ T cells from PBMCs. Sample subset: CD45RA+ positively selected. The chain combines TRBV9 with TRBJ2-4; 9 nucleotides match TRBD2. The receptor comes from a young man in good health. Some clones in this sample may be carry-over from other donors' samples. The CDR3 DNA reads TGTGCCAGCAGCGTAGGGCTAGCGGGAACCGAAAACATTCAGTACTTC. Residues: CASSVGLAGTENIQYF.